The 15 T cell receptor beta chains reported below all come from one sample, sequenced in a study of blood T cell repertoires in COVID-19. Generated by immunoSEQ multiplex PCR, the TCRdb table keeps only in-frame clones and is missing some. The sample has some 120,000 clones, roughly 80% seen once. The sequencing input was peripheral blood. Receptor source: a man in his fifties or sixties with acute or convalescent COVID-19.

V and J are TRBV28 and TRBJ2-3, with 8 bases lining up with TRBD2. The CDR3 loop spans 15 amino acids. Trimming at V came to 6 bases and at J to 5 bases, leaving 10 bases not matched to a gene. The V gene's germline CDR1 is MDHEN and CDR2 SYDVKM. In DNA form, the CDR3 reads TGTGCCAGCAGGTCCGGGGTAGCGGGAATAGATACGCAGTATTTT. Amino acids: CASRSGVAGIDTQYF.

The DNA for the CDR3 is TGTGCCAGCTCACCGAGGCTACAGGGTGGTGGGGCCAACGTCCTGACTTTC. Translated: CASSPRLQGGGANVLTF. The J gene is TRBJ2-6, the V gene TRBV18, with D possibly matching TRBD1 (6 bases). The CDR3 loop spans 17 amino acids. V dropped 3 bases and J dropped 3 bases, with 15 bases sitting between them. Germline CDR1 reads KGHSH; CDR2 reads LQKENI. Filled out from reference TRBV18 and TRBJ2-6, the complete variable domain reads NAGVMQNPRHLVRRRGQEARLRCSPMKGHSHVYWYRQLPEEGLKFMVYLQKENIIDESGMPKERFSAEFPKEGPSILRIQQVVRGDSAAYFCASSPRLQGGGANVLTFGAGSRLTVL.

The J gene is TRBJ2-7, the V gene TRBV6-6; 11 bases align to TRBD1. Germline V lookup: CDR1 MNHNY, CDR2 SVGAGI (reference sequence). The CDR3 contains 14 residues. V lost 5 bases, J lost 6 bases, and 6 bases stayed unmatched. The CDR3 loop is CASSQRTGGGEQYF. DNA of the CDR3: TGTGCCAGCAGTCAAAGGACAGGGGGCGGCGAGCAGTACTTC.

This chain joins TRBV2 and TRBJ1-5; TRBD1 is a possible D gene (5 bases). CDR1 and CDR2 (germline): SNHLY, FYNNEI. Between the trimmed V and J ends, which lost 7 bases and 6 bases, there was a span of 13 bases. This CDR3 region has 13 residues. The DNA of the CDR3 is TGTGCCAGCATGGCGCAGGGAGGTCAGCCCCAGCATTTT. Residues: CASMAQGGQPQHF.

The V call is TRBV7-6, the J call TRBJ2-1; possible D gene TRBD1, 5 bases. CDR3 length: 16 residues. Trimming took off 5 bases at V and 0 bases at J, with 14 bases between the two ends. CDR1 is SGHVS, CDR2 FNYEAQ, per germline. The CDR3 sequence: CASSPPYRSSYNEQFF. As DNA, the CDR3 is TGTGCCAGCAGCCCCCCTTACAGGAGCTCCTACAATGAGCAGTTCTTC.

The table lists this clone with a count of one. CDR3 amino acids: CASSPTSGGTDTQYF. Here the CDR3 DNA reads TGTGCCAGTAGCCCCACTAGCGGGGGCACAGATACGCAGTATTTT. The rearrangement joins TRBV19 to TRBJ2-3; the match to TRBD2 covers 10 bases. This CDR3 is built from 15 residues. Germline V gene data show CDR1 as LNHDA and CDR2 as SQIVND (reference sequence). The V segment lost 6 bases and the J segment 1 base; nucleotides outside the gene matches: 4.

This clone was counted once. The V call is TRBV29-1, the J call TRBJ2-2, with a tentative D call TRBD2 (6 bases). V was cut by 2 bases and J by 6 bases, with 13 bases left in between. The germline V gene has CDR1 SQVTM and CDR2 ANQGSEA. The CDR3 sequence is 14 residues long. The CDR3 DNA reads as TGCAGCGTTGAAAGAGGGCCGGGGGCCGGGGAGCTGTTTTTT. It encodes CSVERGPGAGELFF.

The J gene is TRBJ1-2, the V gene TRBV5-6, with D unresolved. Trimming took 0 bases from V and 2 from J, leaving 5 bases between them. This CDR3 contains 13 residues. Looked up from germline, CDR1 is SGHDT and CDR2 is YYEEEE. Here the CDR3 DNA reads TGTGCCAGCAGCTTGGGGAGGAACTATGGCTACACCTTC. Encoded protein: CASSLGRNYGYTF.

The CDR3 spells CASRADREGYTF. The CDR3 coding sequence is TGTGCCAGCAGAGCGGACAGGGAAGGCTACACCTTC. The chain employs TRBV12-3 or TRBV12-4 and TRBJ1-2, with 8 bases matching TRBD1. The CDR3 runs 12 residues. V gave up 6 bases and J gave up 8 bases; unmatched junction bases: 5.

The CDR3 loop is CATSDPRTYLGQYF. The CDR3 coding sequence is TGTGCCACCAGTGATCCTAGGACTTACCTCGGGCAGTACTTC. The V gene is TRBV24-1, the J gene TRBJ2-7; TRBD2 might be the D (5 bases). The CDR3 runs 14 residues. V lost 3 bases, J lost 9 bases, and 17 bases lay in between. Germline CDR1 is KGHDR and CDR2 is SFDVKD.

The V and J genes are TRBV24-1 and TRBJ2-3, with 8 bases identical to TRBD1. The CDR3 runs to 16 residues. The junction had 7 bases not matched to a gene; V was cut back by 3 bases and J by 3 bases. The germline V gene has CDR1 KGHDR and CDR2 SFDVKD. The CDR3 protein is CATSDGSGGLTDTQYF. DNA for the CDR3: TGTGCCACCAGTGATGGTTCAGGGGGCCTGACAGATACGCAGTATTTT.

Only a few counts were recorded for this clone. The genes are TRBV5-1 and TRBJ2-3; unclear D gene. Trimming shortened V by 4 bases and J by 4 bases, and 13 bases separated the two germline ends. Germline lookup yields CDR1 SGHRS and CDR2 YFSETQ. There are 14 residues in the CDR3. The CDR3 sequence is CASSLSPNADTQYF. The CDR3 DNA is TGCGCCAGCAGCCTCTCCCCTAATGCAGATACGCAGTATTTT. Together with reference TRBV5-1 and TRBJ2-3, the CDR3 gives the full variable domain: KAGVTQTPRYLIKTRGQQVTLSCSPISGHRSVSWYQQTPGQGLQFLFEYFSETQRNKGNFPGRFSGRQFSNSRSEMNVSTLELGDSALYLCASSLSPNADTQYFGPGTRLTVL.

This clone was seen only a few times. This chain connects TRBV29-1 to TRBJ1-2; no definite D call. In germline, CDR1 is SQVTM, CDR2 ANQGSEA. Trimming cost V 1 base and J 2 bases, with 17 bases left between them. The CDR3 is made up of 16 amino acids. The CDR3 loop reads CSVEAVKRQANYGYTF. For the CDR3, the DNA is TGCAGCGTTGAAGCGGTCAAGAGGCAAGCCAACTATGGCTACACCTTC.

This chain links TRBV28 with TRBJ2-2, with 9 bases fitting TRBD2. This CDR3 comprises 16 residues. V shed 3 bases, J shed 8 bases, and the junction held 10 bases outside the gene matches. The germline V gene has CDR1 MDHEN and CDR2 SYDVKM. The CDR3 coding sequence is TGTGCCAGCAGTTTGGCTAGCGGGATCGTCTTGGGGGAGCTGTTTTTT. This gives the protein CASSLASGIVLGELFF.

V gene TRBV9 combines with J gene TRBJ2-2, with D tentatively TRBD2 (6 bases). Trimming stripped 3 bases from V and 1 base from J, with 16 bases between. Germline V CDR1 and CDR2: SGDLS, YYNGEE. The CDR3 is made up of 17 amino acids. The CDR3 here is CASSAIGGTVNTGELFF. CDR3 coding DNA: TGTGCCAGCAGCGCCATTGGGGGGACGGTGAACACCGGGGAGCTGTTTTTT.